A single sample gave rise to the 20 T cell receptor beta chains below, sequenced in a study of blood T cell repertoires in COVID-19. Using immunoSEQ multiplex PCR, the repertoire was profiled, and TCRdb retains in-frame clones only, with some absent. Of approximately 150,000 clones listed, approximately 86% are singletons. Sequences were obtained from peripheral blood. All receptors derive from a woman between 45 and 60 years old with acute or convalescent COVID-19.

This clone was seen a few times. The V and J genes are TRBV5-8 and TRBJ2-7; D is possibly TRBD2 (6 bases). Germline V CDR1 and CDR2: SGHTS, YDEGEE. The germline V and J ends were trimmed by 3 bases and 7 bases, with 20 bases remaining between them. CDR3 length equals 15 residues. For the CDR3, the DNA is TGTGCCAGCAGCTCCACCGGGGAGGTCTATAGTGAGCAGTACTTC. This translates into CASSSTGEVYSEQYF.

The CDR3, as DNA: TGTGCCAGCAGCCCTCCGGGACATTTGAACACCGGGGAGCTGTTTTTT. It encodes CASSPPGHLNTGELFF. This rearrangement joins TRBV21-1 to TRBJ2-2; the table's D call TRBD1 went unverified against the DNA. TRBV21-1 is shown as a pseudogene. The CDR3 is 16 amino acids.

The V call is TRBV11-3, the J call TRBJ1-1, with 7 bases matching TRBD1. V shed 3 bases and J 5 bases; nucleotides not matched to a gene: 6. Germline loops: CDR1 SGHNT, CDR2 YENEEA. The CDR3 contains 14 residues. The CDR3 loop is CASSFTRGQTEAFF. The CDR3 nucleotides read TGTGCCAGCAGCTTTACTAGGGGGCAAACTGAAGCTTTCTTT.

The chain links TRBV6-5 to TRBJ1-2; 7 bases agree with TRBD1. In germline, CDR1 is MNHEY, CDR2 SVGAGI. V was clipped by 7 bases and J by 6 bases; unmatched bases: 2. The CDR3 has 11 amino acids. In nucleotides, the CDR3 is TGTGCCAGCACCACAGGGGATGGCTACACCTTC. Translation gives CASTTGDGYTF.

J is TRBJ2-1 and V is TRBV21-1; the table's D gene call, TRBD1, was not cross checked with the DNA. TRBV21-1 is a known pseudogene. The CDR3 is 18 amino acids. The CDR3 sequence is CASSKGILGQGSYNEQFF. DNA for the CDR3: TGTGCCAGCAGCAAAGGGATTTTGGGACAGGGATCCTACAATGAGCAGTTCTTC.

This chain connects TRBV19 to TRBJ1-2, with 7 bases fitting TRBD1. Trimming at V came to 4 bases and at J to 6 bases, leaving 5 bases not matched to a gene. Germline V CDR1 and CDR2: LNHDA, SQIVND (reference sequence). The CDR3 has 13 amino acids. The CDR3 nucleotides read TGTGCCAGTAGTAAGGGGGCAAGGGATGGCTACACCTTC. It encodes CASSKGARDGYTF.

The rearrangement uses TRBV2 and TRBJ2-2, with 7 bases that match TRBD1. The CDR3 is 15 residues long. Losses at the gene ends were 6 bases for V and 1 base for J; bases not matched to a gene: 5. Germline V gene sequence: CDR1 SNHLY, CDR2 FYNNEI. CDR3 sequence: CASRGTVWNTGELFF. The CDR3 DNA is TGTGCCAGCAGGGGGACAGTTTGGAACACCGGGGAGCTGTTTTTT.

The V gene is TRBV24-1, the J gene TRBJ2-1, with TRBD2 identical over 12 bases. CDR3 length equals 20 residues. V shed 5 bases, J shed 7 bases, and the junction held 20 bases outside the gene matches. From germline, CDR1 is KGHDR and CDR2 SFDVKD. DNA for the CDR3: TGTGCCACCAGTGCCCCTTGGGCAGGGTCTAGCGGGGGGGCGGCTAATGAGCAGTTCTTC. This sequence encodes CATSAPWAGSSGGAANEQFF.

CDR3 loop: CAWSKQEDTEAFF. The CDR3, as DNA: TGTGCCTGGAGTAAACAGGAAGACACTGAAGCTTTCTTT. The chain has TRBV30 and TRBJ1-1; TRBD1 might be the D (5 bases). Germline V CDR1 and CDR2: GTSNPN, SVGIG (reference sequence). The CDR3 is 13 amino acids. The V and J ends lost 2 bases and 3 bases respectively, with 10 bases between them.

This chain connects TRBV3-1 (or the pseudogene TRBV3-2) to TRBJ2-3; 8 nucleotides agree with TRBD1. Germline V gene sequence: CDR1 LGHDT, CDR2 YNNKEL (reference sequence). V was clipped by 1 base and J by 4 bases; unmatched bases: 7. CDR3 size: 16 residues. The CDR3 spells CASSQAGTGRADTQYF. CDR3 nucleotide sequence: TGTGCCAGCAGCCAAGCCGGGACAGGTCGGGCAGATACGCAGTATTTT.

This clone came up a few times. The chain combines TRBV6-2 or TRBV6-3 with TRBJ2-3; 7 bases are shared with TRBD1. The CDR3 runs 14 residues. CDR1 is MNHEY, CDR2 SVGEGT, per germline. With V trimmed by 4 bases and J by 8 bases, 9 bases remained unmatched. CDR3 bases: TGTGCCAGCAGTTTAGGGGGCCTTGCGCGTACGCAGTATTTT. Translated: CASSLGGLARTQYF.

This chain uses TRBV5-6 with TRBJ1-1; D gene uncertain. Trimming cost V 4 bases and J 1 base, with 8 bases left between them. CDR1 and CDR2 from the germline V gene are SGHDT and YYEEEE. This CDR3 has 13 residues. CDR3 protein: CASSLASNTEAFF. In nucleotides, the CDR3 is TGTGCCAGCAGCCTGGCCTCGAACACTGAAGCTTTCTTT.

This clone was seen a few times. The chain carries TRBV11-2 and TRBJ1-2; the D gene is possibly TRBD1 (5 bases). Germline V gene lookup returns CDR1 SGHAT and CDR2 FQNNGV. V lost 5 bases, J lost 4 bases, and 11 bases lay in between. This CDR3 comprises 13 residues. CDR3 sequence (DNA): TGTGCCAGCAGCCGGCCGACAGCCTATGGCTACACCTTC. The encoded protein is CASSRPTAYGYTF. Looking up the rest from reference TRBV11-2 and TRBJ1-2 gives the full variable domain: EAGVAQSPRYKIIEKRQSVAFWCNPISGHATLYWYQQILGQGPKLLIQFQNNGVVDDSQLPKDRFSAERLKGVDSTLKIQPAKLEDSAVYLCASSRPTAYGYTFGSGTRLTVV.

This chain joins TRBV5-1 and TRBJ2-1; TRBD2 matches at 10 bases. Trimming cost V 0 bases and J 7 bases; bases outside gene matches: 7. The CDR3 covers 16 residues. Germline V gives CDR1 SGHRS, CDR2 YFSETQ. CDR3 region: CASSLGASGRKNEQFF. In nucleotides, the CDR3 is TGCGCCAGCAGCTTGGGGGCTAGCGGGAGAAAGAATGAGCAGTTCTTC.

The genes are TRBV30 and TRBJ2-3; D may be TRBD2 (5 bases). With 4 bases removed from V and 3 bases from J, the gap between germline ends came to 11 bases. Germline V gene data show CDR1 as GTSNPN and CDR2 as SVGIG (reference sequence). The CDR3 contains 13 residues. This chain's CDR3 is CAWNQAATDTQYF. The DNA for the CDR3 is TGTGCCTGGAATCAAGCGGCAACAGATACGCAGTATTTT.

CDR3 amino acids: CASSLYYGQMRNGYTF. The CDR3 coding sequence is TGTGCCAGCAGTTTATACTACGGACAGATGAGGAATGGCTACACCTTC. V usage is TRBV28 and J usage is TRBJ1-2, with D perhaps matching TRBD1 (6 bases). The CDR3 contains 16 residues. Looked up from germline, CDR1 is MDHEN and CDR2 is SYDVKM. V lost 1 base and J lost 6, with 18 bases in between.

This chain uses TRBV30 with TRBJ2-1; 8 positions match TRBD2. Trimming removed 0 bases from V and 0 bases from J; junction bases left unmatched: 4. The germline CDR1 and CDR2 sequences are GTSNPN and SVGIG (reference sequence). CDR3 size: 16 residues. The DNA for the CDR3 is TGTGCCTGGAGTGTCGGAAGCGGGAGCTCCTACAATGAGCAGTTCTTC. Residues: CAWSVGSGSSYNEQFF.

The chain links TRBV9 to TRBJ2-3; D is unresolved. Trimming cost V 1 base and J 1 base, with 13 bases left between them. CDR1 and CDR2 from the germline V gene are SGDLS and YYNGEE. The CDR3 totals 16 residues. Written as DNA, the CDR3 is TGTGCCAGCAGCGTAAGAAGCACGGTAGGCACAGATACGCAGTATTTT. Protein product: CASSVRSTVGTDTQYF.

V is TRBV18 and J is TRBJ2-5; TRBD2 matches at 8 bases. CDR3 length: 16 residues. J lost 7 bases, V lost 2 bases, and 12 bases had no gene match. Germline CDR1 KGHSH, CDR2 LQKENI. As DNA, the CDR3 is TGTGCCAGCTCACCAGATTCGGCGGGGGGATCGGGGACCCAGTACTTC. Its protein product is CASSPDSAGGSGTQYF.

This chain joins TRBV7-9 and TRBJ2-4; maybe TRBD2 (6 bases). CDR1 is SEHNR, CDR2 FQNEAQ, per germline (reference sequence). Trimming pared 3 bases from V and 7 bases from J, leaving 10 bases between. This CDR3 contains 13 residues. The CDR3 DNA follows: TGTGCCAGCAGCTTTCAGGGACTGAACATTCAGTACTTC. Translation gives CASSFQGLNIQYF.